Detailed here is one TCR beta chain. Its specific antigen is unknown. No base quality information exists; no much larger clone differs at one position. Trimming takes 4 bases off V and 6 bases off J; junction bases not matched to a gene: 10. The cysteine opens and the phenylalanine closes a CDR3 of 14 amino acids. Only the CDR3 portion is preserved as DNA: 42 bases, with reading frame beginning at the first base. Per the germline V gene, SGDLS is the CDR1 and YYNGEE is the CDR2. The immunoSEQ assay, a bias-controlled multiplex PCR with V- and J-specific primers, was used to amplify TCR beta CDR3 regions from genomic DNA. A proprietary barcode and Illumina adapter sequences were added to the CDR3 amplicons in a second PCR step. An Illumina MiSeq instrument was used for sequencing of the CDR3 libraries. The paper's data handling went like this. Export and quality control were handled in immunoSEQ Analyzer 3.0, while downstream analyses relied on R Bioconductor and Immunarch. Only productive rearrangements within the normalized downsampled data set were used in the calculation of repertoire metrics. In the normalized cohort, clonotypes with more than 5 templates were defined as pathologically expanded. Repertoire diversity was measured with the Inverse Simpson Index. To capture all clonotypes, CMV-specificity analyses were performed on the non-normalized data set. Not all clones reach the TCRdb copy of this immuneACCESS table, which keeps in-frame sequences only. Checked studies attribute under half of the gap to unresolved V genes and leave the rest unexplained. V, J and clone size were drawn from that table, and D and trimming were deduced from the DNA. The sample table contains thousands of clones; only one count was recorded for 70% to 85% of them. About 20% of the sample rests with the top ten.

The sample is drawn from a study of T cell clonotyping in hematopoietic cell transplantation (dated by TCRdb to about 2021). Broadly, across the study: A total of 110 to 150 blood samples were gathered in the study from a few dozen consecutive transplant recipients along with their related donors. Patients were recruited between 2015 and January 2017 and followed until late 2020 or death.

The full study reports these points: Overlap with donor repertoires was found for only a small fraction of recipient repertoires, with over 97% found to appear de novo at the given depth. The sample size was limited, and CD4 and CD8 repertoire contributions could not be separated because cells were not sorted. Recipient TCR diversity fell after transplant, with pathologically expanded clonotypes rising progressively from day 30 to day 180. Inverse Simpson Index values from donors and from recipients before transplant predicted broader TCR repertoire diversity after transplant.

Sample time point, as interpreted from the label and publication: 180 days after allo-HCT. Blood from recipients was drawn about 28 days before transplant and again at days 30, 100 and 180 after transplant. Nuclei Lysis Solution was used to extract genomic DNA from fresh or cryopreserved unfractionated peripheral blood mononuclear cells. The chain links TRBV9 with TRBJ2-7, with 7 bases aligning to TRBD1. The sequence derives from a male patient aged 60 to 75 who had an allogeneic stem cell transplant from an unrelated donor, so T cells may come from the graft donor. Some clones in this sample may be carry-over from other donors' samples. This specimen was peripheral blood mononuclear cells, taken 180 days after allogeneic stem cell transplant. CDR3 region: CASSPRQGPLEQYF. The bases are TGTGCCAGCAGCCCCCGACAGGGCCCTCTCGAGCAGTACTTC.